The clone carrying this T cell receptor beta chain showed up just a few times. For the second PCR, which ran for about 7 to 11 cycles, a sample-barcoded 5' primer and a J-beta primer mix were used. TCRdb re-called the 5' RACE reads through MiXCR, storing one row per CDR3 protein. The profile shows about 1,000,000 distinct CDR3 sequences, under 55% of them singletons. Per sample, at least 5 micrograms of total RNA were extracted. The data were obtained in a study of blood T cells in healthy people across ages. On the study more broadly: Per two T cells, about one barcoded beta molecule was captured through template switching.

The CDR3 is 15 residues long. CDR1 ENHRY and CDR2 SYGVKD come from the germline V gene. J lost 2 bases, V lost 3 bases, and 4 bases had no gene match. Sequencing input: blood. The source of this sequence is an older woman in good health. The chain is built from TRBV10-3 and TRBJ2-5; 9 bases agree with TRBD2. The CDR3 loop reads CAISEALAGQETQYF. CDR3 bases: TGTGCCATCAGTGAAGCCCTAGCGGGGCAAGAGACCCAGTACTTC.